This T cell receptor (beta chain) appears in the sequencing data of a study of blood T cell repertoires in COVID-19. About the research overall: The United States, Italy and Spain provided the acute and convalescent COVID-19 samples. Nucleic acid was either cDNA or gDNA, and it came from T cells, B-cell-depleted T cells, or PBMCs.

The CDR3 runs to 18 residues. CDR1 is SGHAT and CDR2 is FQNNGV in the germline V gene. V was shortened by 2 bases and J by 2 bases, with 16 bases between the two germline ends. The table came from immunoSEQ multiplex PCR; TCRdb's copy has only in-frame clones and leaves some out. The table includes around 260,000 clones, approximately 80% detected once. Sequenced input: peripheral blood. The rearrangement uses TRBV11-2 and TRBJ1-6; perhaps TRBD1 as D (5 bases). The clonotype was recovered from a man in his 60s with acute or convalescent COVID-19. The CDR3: CASSLIRGRLPYNSPLHF. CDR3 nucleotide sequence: TGTGCCAGCAGCTTAATAAGGGGCAGGCTCCCCTATAATTCACCCCTCCACTTT.